The 14 T cell receptor beta chains below were found in one sample sequenced in a study of cytomegalovirus exposure and HLA in healthy donors. TCRdb keeps only in-frame clones here, not all; method: immunoSEQ multiplex PCR. The sample gives under 250,000 clones, roughly 84% of which show up once; about 11% is in the top ten. Sequencing used PBMCs. These TCRs come from a man between 18 and 29 years old in good health and CMV-seropositive.

This clone showed up just once. The chain couples TRBV7-9 to TRBJ1-2; a weak D match, TRBD1 (6 bases). The CDR3 consists of 13 residues. Per the germline V gene, CDR1 is SEHNR and CDR2 is FQNEAQ (reference sequence). The germline V and J ends were trimmed by 4 bases and 3 bases, with 9 bases remaining between them. The CDR3 DNA is TGTGCCAGCAGCTGGACAGATTACTATGGCTACACCTTC. Its translation: CASSWTDYYGYTF.

This clone was detected once. The chain couples TRBV6-1 to TRBJ1-5, with D possibly being TRBD1 (6 bases). The germline V and J ends were trimmed by 1 base and 7 bases, with 14 bases remaining between them. This CDR3 contains 15 residues. In germline, CDR1 is MNHNS, CDR2 SASEGT. Written as DNA, the CDR3 is TGTGCCAGCAGTGAAGGAGGGGGAGGCAGACAGCCCCAGCATTTT. This translates into CASSEGGGGRQPQHF.

The rearrangement uses TRBV7-2 and TRBJ2-5, with D tentatively TRBD1 (6 bases). This CDR3 region has 14 residues. Trimming stripped 5 bases from V and 5 bases from J, with 15 bases between. Germline CDR1 reads SGHTA; CDR2 reads FQGNSA. The CDR3 protein is CASSPRGIGETQYF. The CDR3 region has the DNA TGTGCCAGCAGCCCTAGGGGGATCGGGGAGACCCAGTACTTC.

The rearrangement joins TRBV18 to TRBJ1-5; TRBD1 agrees at 7 bases. Germline V gene sequence: CDR1 KGHSH, CDR2 LQKENI. This CDR3 comprises 14 residues. The V gene end was trimmed by 3 bases and the J gene end by 4 bases; junction bases not matched to a gene: 3. In DNA form, the CDR3 reads TGTGCCAGCTCACCGGGACAGAAAAATCAGCCCCAGCATTTT. This gives the protein CASSPGQKNQPQHF.

This clone was counted only a few times. The chain uses TRBV9 and TRBJ1-5; D is possibly TRBD1 (5 bases). This CDR3 is 14 amino acids long. V shed 4 bases and J shed 3 bases, with 11 bases lying between them. CDR1 is SGDLS and CDR2 is YYNGEE in the germline V gene. CDR3 bases: TGTGCCAGCAGCCCGGGACCGGTCAATCAGCCCCAGCATTTT. Translating gives CASSPGPVNQPQHF.

This chain joins TRBV4-3 and TRBJ2-7; maybe TRBD1 (6 bases). V dropped 6 bases and J dropped 0 bases, with 12 bases sitting between them. Per the germline V gene, CDR1 is LGHNA and CDR2 is YSLEER. The CDR3 spans 14 residues. The CDR3 here is CASSPGHSSYEQYF. As DNA, the CDR3 is TGCGCCAGCAGTCCGGGACATAGCTCCTACGAGCAGTACTTC.

The count of this clone is one. J is TRBJ2-7 and V is TRBV4-1; tentatively, D is TRBD1 (6 bases). The V end lost 5 bases, the J end lost 4 bases, and 12 bases lay between the germline ends. The CDR3 extends over 13 amino acids. The germline V gene encodes CDR1 MGHRA and CDR2 YSYEKL. The CDR3 nucleotides are TGCGCCAGCAGCGACGACAGGTTTTACGAGCAGTACTTC. Its translation is CASSDDRFYEQYF.

The gene calls are TRBV27 and TRBJ2-7; D unclear. V was shortened by 5 bases and J by 4 bases, with 12 bases between the two germline ends. This CDR3 contains 13 residues. Germline CDR1 and CDR2: MNHEY and SMNVEV (reference sequence). The DNA of the CDR3 is TGTGCCAGCAGTGATAAGCTGGCGTACGAGCAGTACTTC. Translated, it gives CASSDKLAYEQYF.

The chain employs TRBV5-4 and TRBJ1-2; no firm D call. Trimming took 4 bases from V and 2 from J, leaving 6 bases between them. Germline-derived CDR1 and CDR2 are SGHNT and YYREEE (reference sequence). This CDR3 region has 12 residues. CDR3 loop: CASSPANYGYTF. CDR3 nucleotide sequence: TGTGCCAGCAGCCCAGCCAACTATGGCTACACCTTC.

The rearrangement joins TRBV7-6 to TRBJ2-2, with D uncertain. Germline assignment: CDR1 SGHVS and CDR2 FNYEAQ. CDR3 length: 14 amino acids. Trimming removed 1 base from V and 4 bases from J, with 7 bases in between. The chain's CDR3 is CASSLVQSTGELFF. In DNA, the CDR3 is TGTGCCAGCAGCTTAGTACAGTCCACCGGGGAGCTGTTTTTT.

This clone was seen only a few times. The chain employs TRBV19 and TRBJ1-2; D unclear. CDR3 length equals 12 residues. The germline V gene encodes CDR1 LNHDA and CDR2 SQIVND (reference sequence). V was pared by 7 bases and J by 7 bases, with 13 bases between. For the CDR3, the DNA is TGTGCCAGTACCCTATGGGAGGGTGGCTACACCTTC. This codes for CASTLWEGGYTF.

In its sample, this clone was seen once. The chain has TRBV5-1 and TRBJ1-4; no firm D call. V lost 0 bases and J 4 bases, leaving 10 bases between the germline ends. CDR3 length: 15 amino acids. CDR1 and CDR2 from the germline V gene are SGHRS and YFSETQ. CDR3 sequence (DNA): TGCGCCAGCAGCTTGGTGACTGGATATAATGAAAAACTGTTTTTT. Its translation is CASSLVTGYNEKLFF.

The rearrangement links TRBV2 to TRBJ2-1; D might be TRBD2 (6 bases). This CDR3 comprises 15 residues. The germline CDR1 and CDR2 sequences are SNHLY and FYNNEI. Trimming pared 2 bases from V and 1 base from J, leaving 9 bases between. CDR3: CASSERRGSYNEQFF. The CDR3 region has the DNA TGTGCCAGCAGTGAACGGAGGGGATCCTACAATGAGCAGTTCTTC.

J is TRBJ2-1 and V is TRBV2; D is uncertain. Germline-derived CDR1 and CDR2 are SNHLY and FYNNEI. Trimming cost V 3 bases and J 9 bases, with 12 bases left between them. CDR3 size: 13 residues. In DNA, the CDR3 is TGTGCCAGCAGTGAGAGCCCGGGTACTGAGCAGTTCTTC. Protein: CASSESPGTEQFF.